This section outlines one T cell receptor beta chain sequence together with its context. Its antigen is as yet unknown. This entry belongs to a study of regulatory T cells in long-lasting Graves disease. The overall study: Persistent cases took antithyroid drugs over 5 years and stayed TSH receptor antibody positive. Study-wide results and caveats: Analysis covered peripheral blood alone, not thyroid tissue. Among samples with persistent disease, TRBV28, TRBJ1-2 and TRBJ2-5 were favored. Persistent-disease Graves' patients showed less TCR diversity than new cases.

V lost 1 base and J 4 bases, leaving 5 bases between the germline ends. Germline CDR1 reads MNHEY; CDR2 reads SMNVEV (reference sequence). This CDR3 comprises 13 residues. HTBI primers from iRepertoire and Arm-PCR of CDR3 regions yielded the TCR beta libraries. TCRdb reprocessed the multiplex PCR reads via MiXCR and lists one record per CDR3 protein. In the table there are about half a million distinct CDR3 sequences, about 20% of which are singletons. Indicated time point: persistent/refractory GD, antithyroid drugs over 5 years with positive TRAb. Making the TCR library involved RNA that had been extracted from PBMCs.

The receptor's source is a female donor with Graves disease. Here the sequenced sample was peripheral blood mononuclear cells (PBMCs), taken when the disease was refractory, from a patient treated with antithyroid drugs. The V and J genes are TRBV27 and TRBJ2-1, with D hard to call. Written as DNA, the CDR3 is TGTGCCAGCAGTTTATTGGGGTACAATGAGCAGTTCTTC. Translated: CASSLLGYNEQFF.